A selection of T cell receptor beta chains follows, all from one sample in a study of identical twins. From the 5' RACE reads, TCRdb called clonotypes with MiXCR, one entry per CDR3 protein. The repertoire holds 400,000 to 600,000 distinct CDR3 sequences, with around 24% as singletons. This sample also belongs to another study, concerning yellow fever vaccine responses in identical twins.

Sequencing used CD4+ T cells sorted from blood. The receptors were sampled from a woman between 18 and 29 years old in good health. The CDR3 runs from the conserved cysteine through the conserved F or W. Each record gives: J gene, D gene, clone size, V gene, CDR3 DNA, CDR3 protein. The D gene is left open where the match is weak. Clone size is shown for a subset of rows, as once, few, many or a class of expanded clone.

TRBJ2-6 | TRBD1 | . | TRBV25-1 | TGTGCCAGCAGTACAAGGACAGGGTTGGAAGGGGCCAACGTCCTGACTTTC | CASSTRTGLEGANVLTF
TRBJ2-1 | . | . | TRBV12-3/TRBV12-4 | TGTGCCAGCAGTCGCCGGGCGGAGCCCTCCTACAATGAGCAGTTCTTC | CASSRRAEPSYNEQFF
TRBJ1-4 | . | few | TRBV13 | TGTGCCAGCAGCTTAGGGAACATCAAGACGGGGCGTGAAAAACTGTTTTTT | CASSLGNIKTGREKLFF
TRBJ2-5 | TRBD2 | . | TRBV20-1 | TGCAGTGCTAGTCCCGGGAGGGCTGAGACCCAGTACTTC | CSASPGRAETQYF
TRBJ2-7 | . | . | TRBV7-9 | TGTGCCAGCAGCTTAAGGTCAAGCGATACAACCTACGAGCAGTACTTC | CASSLRSSDTTYEQYF
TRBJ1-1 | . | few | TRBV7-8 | TGTGCCAGCAGCTCGGGGGTCTCTGAAGCTTTCTTT | CASSSGVSEAFF
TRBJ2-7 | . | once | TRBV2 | TGTGCCAGCAGGCCCGGGACGTCAACCTACGAGCAGTACTTC | CASRPGTSTYEQYF
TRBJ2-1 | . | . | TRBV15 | TGTGCCACCAGCAGAGTACTAAGCTCCTACAATGAGCAGTTCTTC | CATSRVLSSYNEQFF
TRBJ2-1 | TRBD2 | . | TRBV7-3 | TGTGCCAGCAGCTTGACTAGCGGGTTTTTAGATGAGCAGTTCTTC | CASSLTSGFLDEQFF
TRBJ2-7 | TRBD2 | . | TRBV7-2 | TGTGCCAGCAGCTTAGCTCTCCTAGCGGGAGCCTACGAGCAGTACTTC | CASSLALLAGAYEQYF
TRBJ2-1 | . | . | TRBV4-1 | TGCGCCAGCACCCAGAACAGAGCGATCAATGAGCAGTTCTTC | CASTQNRAINEQFF
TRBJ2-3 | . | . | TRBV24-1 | TGTGCCACCAGTGATTTGTACGGGGTAGGGGGCACAGATACGCAGTATTTT | CATSDLYGVGGTDTQYF
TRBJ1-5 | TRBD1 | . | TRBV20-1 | TGCAGTGTGGACCCAGGACAGGGCTATCAGCCCCAGCATTTT | CSVDPGQGYQPQHF
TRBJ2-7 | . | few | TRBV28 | TGTGCCAGCAGTTTTCTGCTAGCTCAGTACTTC | CASSFLLAQYF
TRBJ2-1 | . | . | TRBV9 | TGTGCCAGCAGCGGAAGAGTAGTGGGTCGGTACAATGAGCAGTTCTTC | CASSGRVVGRYNEQFF
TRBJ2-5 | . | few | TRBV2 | TGTGCCAGCAGTGGGGGTAGCGGATACCAAGAGACCCAGTACTTC | CASSGGSGYQETQYF
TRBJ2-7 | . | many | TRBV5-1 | TGCGCCAGCAGCTACGGCAGGGATTCCTACGAGCAGTACTTC | CASSYGRDSYEQYF
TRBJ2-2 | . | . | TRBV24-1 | TGTGCCACCAGTGCTACTTGGCTAGCAAACACCGGGGAGCTGTTTTTT | CATSATWLANTGELFF
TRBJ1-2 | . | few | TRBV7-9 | TGTGCCAGCAGCGCAGACAGGATCTCCTATGGCTACACCTTC | CASSADRISYGYTF
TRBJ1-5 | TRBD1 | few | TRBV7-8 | TGTGCCAGCAGCTTAAGGTTGGACAGGAGTCAGCCCCAGCATTTT | CASSLRLDRSQPQHF
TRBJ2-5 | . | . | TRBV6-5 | TGTGCCAGCAGTTACTCGAGAGGACAGCCGCAAGAGACCCAGTACTTC | CASSYSRGQPQETQYF
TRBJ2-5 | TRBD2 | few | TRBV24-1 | TGTGCCACCAGTCCGGGACTAGCGGTAAAAGAGACCCAGTACTTC | CATSPGLAVKETQYF
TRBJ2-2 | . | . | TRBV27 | TGTGCCAGCAGTTTACAGGGGTACGCCGGGGAGCTGTTTTTT | CASSLQGYAGELFF
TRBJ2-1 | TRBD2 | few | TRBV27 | TGTGCCAGTAGGAGCCTCGGGACTAGCGGGAGGGCCGCATACAATGAGCAGTTCTTC | CASRSLGTSGRAAYNEQFF
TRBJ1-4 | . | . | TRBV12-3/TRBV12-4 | TGTGCCAGCAGCCACCCTCCAACTAATGAAAAACTGTTTTTT | CASSHPPTNEKLFF
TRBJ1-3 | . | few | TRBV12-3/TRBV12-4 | TGTGCCAGCCTTCGGGCAGCCTCTGGAAACACCATATATTTT | CASLRAASGNTIYF
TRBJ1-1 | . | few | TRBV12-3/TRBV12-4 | TGTGCCACGAATTCGGGGGGGAACACTGAAGCTTTCTTT | CATNSGGNTEAFF
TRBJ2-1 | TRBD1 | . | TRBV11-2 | TGTGCCAGCAGCGCTGACAGGGGGCGAACCAGTACGGACAATGAGCAGTTCTTC | CASSADRGRTSTDNEQFF
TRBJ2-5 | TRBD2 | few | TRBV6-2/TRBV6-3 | TGTGCCAGCAGCCAAGCGGGACGTCAAGAGACCCAGTACTTC | CASSQAGRQETQYF
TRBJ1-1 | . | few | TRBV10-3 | TGTGCCATCAGGCAGGGGACTGAAGCTTTCTTT | CAIRQGTEAFF
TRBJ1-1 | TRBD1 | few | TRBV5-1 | TGCGCCAGCAGCTTCGACAGGGCCACTGAAGCTTTCTTT | CASSFDRATEAFF
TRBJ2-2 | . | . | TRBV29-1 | TGCAGCGGCAGGGTTCTACCAAACACCGGGGAGCTGTTTTTT | CSGRVLPNTGELFF
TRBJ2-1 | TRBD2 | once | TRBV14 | TGTGCCAGCAGACCCACAGCGGGAGGGCCGGGGAATGAGCAGTTCTTC | CASRPTAGGPGNEQFF
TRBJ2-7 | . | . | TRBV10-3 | TGTGCCACCTCGGGTCTGGACTCCTACGAGCAGTACTTC | CATSGLDSYEQYF
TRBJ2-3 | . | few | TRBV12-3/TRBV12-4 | TGTGCCAGCAGTTCACCCCAGGATTCCTTCACAGATACGCAGTATTTT | CASSSPQDSFTDTQYF
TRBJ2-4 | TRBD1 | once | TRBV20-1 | TGCAGTGCTAGGACTCAGGGACAGGGAGGGAACATTCAGTACTTC | CSARTQGQGGNIQYF
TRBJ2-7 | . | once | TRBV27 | TGTGCCAGCAGTCGTACAGGGACGCAGTACGAGCAGTACTTC | CASSRTGTQYEQYF
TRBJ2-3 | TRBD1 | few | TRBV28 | TGTGCCAGCAGTTTATCTGGGACAGGAATCACAGATACGCAGTATTTT | CASSLSGTGITDTQYF
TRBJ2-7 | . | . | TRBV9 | TGTGCCAGCAGCGGCCAGAGCTCCTACGAGCAGTACTTC | CASSGQSSYEQYF
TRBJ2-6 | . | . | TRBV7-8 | TGTGCCAGCAGCGCCCGGGACACAACTGGGGCCAACGTCCTGACTTTC | CASSARDTTGANVLTF
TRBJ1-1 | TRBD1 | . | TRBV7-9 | TGTGCCAGCAGCTCCCCCGGGACAGGGGGTGAAGCTTTCTTT | CASSSPGTGGEAFF
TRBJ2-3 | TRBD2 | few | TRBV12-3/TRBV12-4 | TGTGCCAGCAGTACCGGGACTAGCGGCACAGATACGCAGTATTTT | CASSTGTSGTDTQYF
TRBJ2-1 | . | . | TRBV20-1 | TGCAGTGCTACCCCGGACGGGGGCAATGAGCAGTTCTTC | CSATPDGGNEQFF
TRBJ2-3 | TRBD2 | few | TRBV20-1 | TGCAGTGCCCTCCCCCTAGCGGGGGGGGGAGATACGCAGTATTTT | CSALPLAGGGDTQYF
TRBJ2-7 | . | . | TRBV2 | TGTGCCAGCAGGGGTGGCCACAACGAGCAGTACTTC | CASRGGHNEQYF
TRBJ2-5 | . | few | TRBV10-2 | TGCGCCAGCAGTGGGGCCCCCCAAGAGACCCAGTACTTC | CASSGAPQETQYF
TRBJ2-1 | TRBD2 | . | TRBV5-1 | TGCGCCAGCATGAGACTAGCGGGGGTTAATGAGCAGTTCTTC | CASMRLAGVNEQFF